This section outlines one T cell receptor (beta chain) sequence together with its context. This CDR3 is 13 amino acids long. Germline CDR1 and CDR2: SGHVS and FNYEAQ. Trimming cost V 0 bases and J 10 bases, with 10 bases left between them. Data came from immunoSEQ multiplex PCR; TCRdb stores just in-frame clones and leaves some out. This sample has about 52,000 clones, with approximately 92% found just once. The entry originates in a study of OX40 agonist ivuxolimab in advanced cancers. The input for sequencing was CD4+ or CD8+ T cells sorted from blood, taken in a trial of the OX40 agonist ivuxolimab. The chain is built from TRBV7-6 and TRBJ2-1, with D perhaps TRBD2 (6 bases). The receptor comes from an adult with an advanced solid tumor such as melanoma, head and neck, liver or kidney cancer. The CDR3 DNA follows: TGTGCCAGCAGCTTAGCGGGAGGCAAGGAGCAGTTCTTC. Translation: CASSLAGGKEQFF.